The 4 T cell receptor beta chains below all came from one sample that was sequenced in a study of blood T cell repertoires in COVID-19. The table came from immunoSEQ multiplex PCR; TCRdb's copy has only in-frame clones and leaves some out. The sample holds 60,000 to 90,000 clones, about 86% seen once. The sequenced material came from peripheral blood. These receptors came from a human donor in a cohort sampled during active COVID-19.

This rearrangement joins TRBV6-6 to TRBJ2-7; 7 bases align to TRBD2. V trimming: 9 bases; J trimming: 4 bases; junction bases outside the gene matches: 3. There are 11 residues in the CDR3. Germline CDR1 MNHNY, CDR2 SVGAGI (reference sequence). The CDR3 region has the DNA TGTGCCAGTGGCGGGGGATACGAGCAGTACTTC. As protein: CASGGGYEQYF.

This clone was observed a handful of times. V is TRBV7-9 and J is TRBJ2-1, with a tentative D call TRBD1 (6 bases). CDR3 length equals 14 residues. The V end lost 5 bases, the J end lost 4 bases, and 12 bases lay between the germline ends. The germline V gene encodes CDR1 SEHNR and CDR2 FQNEAQ (reference sequence). The CDR3 sequence is CASSDHTGYNEQFF. DNA of the CDR3: TGTGCCAGCAGCGACCACACAGGGTACAATGAGCAGTTCTTC.

This chain connects TRBV10-3 to TRBJ2-1; 7 nucleotides line up with TRBD1. CDR1 is ENHRY and CDR2 is SYGVKD in the germline V gene. Trimming cost V 5 bases and J 8 bases; bases outside gene matches: 0. The CDR3 consists of 11 residues. The chain's CDR3 is CAISQGDEQFF. The DNA of the CDR3 is TGTGCCATCAGTCAGGGGGATGAGCAGTTCTTC.

This clone was found a few times. This rearrangement joins TRBV30 to TRBJ1-4; TRBD1 agrees at 10 bases. Per the germline V gene, CDR1 is GTSNPN and CDR2 is SVGIG (reference sequence). The ends lost 2 bases at V and 2 bases at J; junction bases unmatched: 2. The CDR3 consists of 15 residues. CDR3: CAWSMGQGTNEKLFF. The DNA of the CDR3 is TGTGCCTGGAGTATGGGACAGGGGACTAATGAAAAACTGTTTTTT.